Here is one T cell receptor (beta chain) with its context. The clone's antigen remains unknown. One base away there is no much larger clone; base qualities are not given. CDR1 and CDR2, looked up from the germline V gene (reference sequence), are GTSNPN and SVGIG. Including cysteine and phenylalanine, the CDR3 has 13 amino acids. Only the CDR3 region is kept as DNA, spanning 39 bases read in frame from base 1. V is reduced by 4 bases and J by 4 bases, leaving a spacing of 13 bases between them. Each collaborating institution followed its own protocols to collect whole blood in K2EDTA tubes. Collaborator samples were shipped for TCRbeta analysis as frozen whole blood, isolated PBMCs, or DNA extracted from either sample type. The data originate from a study of blood T cell repertoires in COVID-19 (dated by TCRdb to the early 2020s). In terms of the full investigation: Collaborator samples came from the United States, Italy and Spain and covered acute and convalescent phases of COVID-19. The prospective study material was composed of cDNA or gDNA derived from T cells, B-cell-depleted T cells, or PBMCs. The samples were drawn from the first 160 participants of the ongoing ImmuneRACE study and from 950 to 1,500 subjects provided by 6 global collaborators. A de-identified subject ID, COVID-19 status, age in years and sex were almost always included in the sample metadata. Subjects who had been exposed to COVID-19, were actively infected with it, or had recovered from it provided the deeply sampled blood TCRbeta repertoires that made up the dataset. The repertoires were released in a freely available public database meant as a resource for research on the immune response to SARS-CoV-2. HLA class I and class II types, where available, came from metadata supplied by the sample provider rather than from assay-based typing. Study-wide conclusions, independent of this receptor: How much clinical and demographic metadata was included differed by source and by participant, and the metadata was provided uncurated.

TCRbeta CDR3 regions were amplified from genomic DNA by means of the immunoSEQ Assay, a bias-controlled multiplex PCR. The study's own analysis went as follows. Nucleated cell counts per sample were estimated from amplification of reference gene primers within the assay. To quantify the absolute abundance of each unique TCRbeta CDR3 rearrangement, sequence reads were collapsed and filtered. For each sample, productive Simpson clonality was calculated as the square root of Simpson's diversity index over productive rearrangements. This is the immuneACCESS table as TCRdb keeps it, with only in-frame sequences that have V and J called. A part of the clones is gone; compared with another copy, unresolved V genes explain less than half, and the rest is unexplained. V and J calls and clone size are given by that table; D and trimming were obtained from the DNA. This sample comprises tens of thousands of clones, more than 75% of them detected only once. The ten largest clones take up 8.5% of the sample.

The origin of this receptor is a man in his 70s with active or convalescent COVID-19. Input material: peripheral blood. The rearranged segments are TRBV30 and TRBJ1-2; the D segment could be TRBD1, given 6 matching bases. Here the CDR3 is given as CAWTQQGFYGYTF. The DNA is TGTGCCTGGACCCAACAGGGTTTCTATGGCTACACCTTC.